These T cell receptor beta chains were read from a single sample in a study of blood T cell repertoires in COVID-19. Assay: immunoSEQ multiplex PCR; the TCRdb copy retains only in-frame clones and omits some. This sample yields about 250,000 clones, of which roughly nine tenths are seen a single time; 3% belongs to the top ten. The sequencing input was PBMCs or T cells enriched from blood (not recorded which). These receptors came from a woman aged 45-59 years who had recovered from COVID-19. Each CDR3 is given with its conserved first and last residue. D genes are given only for firm matches. Where a row states a size, it is once, few, many or the class of an expanded clone; other rows omit it.

clone_size: -
j_call: TRBJ2-7
v_call: TRBV5-1
d_call: TRBD2
cdr3_aa: CASSLVPGLSYEQYF
cdr3_nt: TGCGCCAGCAGCTTGGTCCCGGGACTATCCTACGAGCAGTACTTC

clone_size: -
j_call: TRBJ1-5
v_call: TRBV6-2/TRBV6-3
d_call: TRBD1
cdr3_aa: CASSYWAGGRNQPQHF
cdr3_nt: TGTGCCAGCAGTTACTGGGCAGGGGGTCGTAATCAGCCCCAGCATTTT

clone_size: -
j_call: TRBJ2-3
v_call: TRBV10-3
d_call: TRBD2
cdr3_aa: CAISDPTGTSGSTDTQYF
cdr3_nt: TGTGCCATCAGTGATCCCACCGGGACTAGCGGGAGCACAGATACGCAGTATTTT

clone_size: -
j_call: TRBJ2-3
v_call: TRBV6-5
d_call: TRBD2
cdr3_aa: CASSHLAGVTTDTQYF
cdr3_nt: TGTGCCAGCAGTCACTTAGCGGGAGTGACCACAGATACGCAGTATTTT

clone_size: -
j_call: TRBJ1-3
v_call: TRBV9
d_call: TRBD1
cdr3_aa: CASSLPGGSGNTIYF
cdr3_nt: TGTGCCAGCAGCCTACCAGGGGGCTCTGGAAACACCATATATTTT

clone_size: -
j_call: TRBJ1-6
v_call: TRBV6-2/TRBV6-3
d_call: -
cdr3_aa: CASSSTPGSSVGSPLHF
cdr3_nt: TGTGCCAGCAGCTCAACGCCGGGATCCTCCGTCGGTTCACCCCTCCACTTT

clone_size: -
j_call: TRBJ2-1
v_call: TRBV6-6
d_call: TRBD1
cdr3_aa: CASRSNRGRLGEQFF
cdr3_nt: TGTGCCAGCAGGAGCAACAGGGGGCGCCTTGGCGAGCAGTTCTTC

clone_size: -
j_call: TRBJ1-5
v_call: TRBV27
d_call: -
cdr3_aa: CASSPPPRGPNQPQHF
cdr3_nt: TGTGCCAGCAGTCCACCCCCCAGGGGCCCCAATCAGCCCCAGCATTTT

clone_size: once
j_call: TRBJ2-7
v_call: TRBV7-2
d_call: -
cdr3_aa: CASSLAGAEQYF
cdr3_nt: TGTGCCAGCAGCTTAGCGGGAGCCGAGCAGTACTTC

clone_size: -
j_call: TRBJ1-2
v_call: TRBV6-1
d_call: -
cdr3_aa: CASSEATGKGYTF
cdr3_nt: TGTGCCAGCAGTGAAGCTACAGGGAAAGGCTACACCTTC

clone_size: once
j_call: TRBJ2-1
v_call: TRBV4-2
d_call: TRBD2
cdr3_aa: CASSPKTSGTGGHPYNEQFF
cdr3_nt: TGTGCCAGCAGCCCTAAGACTAGTGGGACGGGAGGCCACCCCTACAATGAGCAGTTCTTC

clone_size: -
j_call: TRBJ2-4
v_call: TRBV30
d_call: TRBD1
cdr3_aa: CAWSTTGGGKNIQYF
cdr3_nt: TGTGCCTGGAGTACCACAGGGGGCGGCAAAAACATTCAGTACTTC

clone_size: -
j_call: TRBJ1-1
v_call: TRBV20-1
d_call: -
cdr3_aa: CRKDGGTEAFF
cdr3_nt: TGCAGGAAGGACGGGGGTACTGAAGCTTTCTTT

clone_size: -
j_call: TRBJ1-2
v_call: TRBV7-2
d_call: -
cdr3_aa: CASSLSGVGYGYTF
cdr3_nt: TGTGCCAGCAGCTTAAGCGGGGTAGGATATGGCTACACCTTC

clone_size: -
j_call: TRBJ2-1
v_call: TRBV7-2
d_call: TRBD2
cdr3_aa: CASSLALAGTNEQFF
cdr3_nt: TGTGCCAGCAGCTTAGCTCTAGCGGGAACGAATGAGCAGTTCTTC

clone_size: -
j_call: TRBJ2-2
v_call: TRBV28
d_call: -
cdr3_aa: CASSDPPWRRAGELFF
cdr3_nt: TGTGCCAGCTCAGATCCCCCTTGGCGGCGGGCCGGGGAGCTGTTTTTT

clone_size: -
j_call: TRBJ1-6
v_call: TRBV9
d_call: -
cdr3_aa: CASSALSFAYNSPLHF
cdr3_nt: TGTGCCAGCAGCGCCTTGTCTTTTGCCTATAATTCACCCCTCCACTTT

clone_size: -
j_call: TRBJ2-7
v_call: TRBV28
d_call: TRBD1
cdr3_aa: CASSRQGPLSYEQYF
cdr3_nt: TGTGCCAGCAGTCGACAGGGGCCCCTATCCTACGAGCAGTACTTC

clone_size: -
j_call: TRBJ2-2
v_call: TRBV19
d_call: TRBD1
cdr3_aa: CASTLQGPTGELFF
cdr3_nt: TGTGCCAGTACATTACAGGGGCCCACCGGGGAGCTGTTTTTT

clone_size: once
j_call: TRBJ2-7
v_call: TRBV29-1
d_call: -
cdr3_aa: CSVEGIQGAYEQYF
cdr3_nt: TGCAGCGTTGAGGGTATACAGGGTGCCTACGAGCAGTACTTC

clone_size: -
j_call: TRBJ2-5
v_call: TRBV9
d_call: -
cdr3_aa: CASSVGNQETQYF
cdr3_nt: TGTGCCAGCAGCGTCGGGAACCAAGAGACCCAGTACTTC

clone_size: -
j_call: TRBJ1-1
v_call: TRBV7-2
d_call: TRBD1
cdr3_aa: CASSPQGGVTEAFF
cdr3_nt: TGTGCCAGCAGCCCGCAGGGGGGCGTCACTGAAGCTTTCTTT

clone_size: -
j_call: TRBJ2-5
v_call: TRBV29-1
d_call: TRBD1
cdr3_aa: CSVYRDRETQYF
cdr3_nt: TGCAGCGTGTACCGGGACAGAGAGACCCAGTACTTC

clone_size: once
j_call: TRBJ1-1
v_call: TRBV29-1
d_call: TRBD1
cdr3_aa: CSAGQGDTEAFF
cdr3_nt: TGCAGCGCAGGACAGGGTGACACTGAAGCTTTCTTT

clone_size: -
j_call: TRBJ2-3
v_call: TRBV7-2
d_call: TRBD2
cdr3_aa: CASSWSGGGTDTQYF
cdr3_nt: TGTGCCAGCAGCTGGAGCGGGGGGGGCACAGATACGCAGTATTTT

clone_size: once
j_call: TRBJ1-3
v_call: TRBV2
d_call: -
cdr3_aa: CASSDARSSGNTIYF
cdr3_nt: TGTGCCAGCAGTGATGCCAGGTCGTCTGGAAACACCATATATTTT

clone_size: -
j_call: TRBJ1-6
v_call: TRBV6-1
d_call: -
cdr3_aa: CASSEGVTYNSPLHF
cdr3_nt: TGTGCCAGCAGTGAAGGAGTCACTTATAATTCACCCCTCCACTTT

clone_size: -
j_call: TRBJ1-3
v_call: TRBV5-1
d_call: -
cdr3_aa: CASNSGSGNTIYF
cdr3_nt: TGCGCCAGCAACAGCGGCTCTGGAAACACCATATATTTT

clone_size: -
j_call: TRBJ2-7
v_call: TRBV4-3
d_call: TRBD2
cdr3_aa: CASSAGLAREQYF
cdr3_nt: TGCGCCAGCAGTGCGGGACTAGCGCGCGAGCAGTACTTC

clone_size: -
j_call: TRBJ1-2
v_call: TRBV4-3
d_call: -
cdr3_aa: CASRQANSNYGYTF
cdr3_nt: TGCGCCAGCAGACAAGCAAATTCTAACTATGGCTACACCTTC

clone_size: -
j_call: TRBJ2-3
v_call: TRBV19
d_call: TRBD1
cdr3_aa: CASSGTGGRPDTQYF
cdr3_nt: TGTGCCAGTAGTGGGACAGGGGGCCGGCCAGATACGCAGTATTTT

clone_size: once
j_call: TRBJ2-7
v_call: TRBV7-6
d_call: TRBD1
cdr3_aa: CASSLRTGEGEQYF
cdr3_nt: TGTGCCAGCAGCTTACGGACAGGGGAAGGCGAGCAGTACTTC